This TCR beta chain was recovered during a study of cytomegalovirus exposure and HLA in healthy donors. Primers included in the PCR were 60 Vbeta and 13 Jbeta primers. Clones were read by immunoSEQ multiplex PCR, and TCRdb kept only the in-frame ones, dropping some. The repertoire holds about 86,000 clones, with about 85% as singletons. This CDR3 is 12 amino acids long. Germline lookup yields CDR1 MNHEY and CDR2 SMNVEV (reference sequence). Between the trimmed V and J ends, which lost 4 bases and 3 bases, there was a span of 7 bases. This rearrangement joins TRBV27 to TRBJ2-7; the D is unclear. The sequence came from a woman aged 35 to 49 in good health and CMV-seropositive. Sequencing was done on a sample of PBMCs. The CDR3 DNA follows: TGTGCCAGCAGTTCCTACTTCTACGAGCAGTACTTC. Translated: CASSSYFYEQYF.